This T cell receptor beta chain originates from a study of T cells in Graves' hyperthyroidism and ophthalmopathy. TCR beta CDR3 sequences were amplified from RNA transcripts. RT-PCR in the first round (using the HTBI primer set) targeted the TCR CDR3. TCRdb reanalysed the multiplex PCR reads using MiXCR and keeps one entry per CDR3 protein. This table has roughly 500,000 distinct CDR3 sequences, approximately 49% appearing once. This receptor was identified in an adult woman with Graves' disease, either hyperthyroidism or ophthalmopathy (not recorded which). The sample taken for sequencing was peripheral blood or thyroid tissue (not recorded which).

The CDR3 DNA reads as TGTGCCAGCAGCAGGACTAGCGGGAGAATAAGGCTGTTTTTT. Protein product: CASSRTSGRIRLFF. The chain couples TRBV11-2 to TRBJ2-2, with 13 positions matching TRBD2. CDR3 length: 14 residues. In germline, CDR1 is SGHAT, CDR2 FQNNGV. V shed 5 bases and J 13 bases; nucleotides not matched to a gene: 7.